These 12 T cell receptor beta chains share one sample of origin, sequenced in a study of CD8+CD57+ T cells in acquired aplastic anemia. Using genomic DNA as the template, TCR beta VDJ and CDR3 profiling was carried out. TCRdb re-derived calls from the reads in MiXCR, one entry per CDR3 protein. Of roughly 200,000 distinct CDR3 sequences in the sample, roughly 57% were seen once. Input material: sorted CD4+, CD8+, or CD8+CD57+ T cells (not recorded which) from PBMCs. The source of these receptors is a human donor in good health.

This rearrangement joins TRBV18 to TRBJ1-1, with 10 positions matching TRBD1. The CDR3 runs to 15 residues. Germline trimming cut 0 bases from V and 4 bases from J; bases unmatched to any gene: 2. The germline V gene encodes CDR1 KGHSH and CDR2 LQKENI. The CDR3 coding sequence is TGTGCCAGCTCACCACCGACAGGGGGCGGCACTGAAGCTTTCTTT. Encoded protein: CASSPPTGGGTEAFF.

Points on this clonotype: A much larger clone lies one base from this, so it may be a read error. The chain employs TRBV10-3 and TRBJ2-5; no clear D gene. The germline gives CDR1 ENHRY, CDR2 SYGVKD. The length of the CDR3 is 15 residues. V lost 0 bases, J lost 1 base, and 9 bases lay in between. CDR3 nucleotides: TGTGCCATCAGTGAGTCGAGTCGGGCCCAAGAGACCCAGTACTTC. This codes for CAISESSRAQETQYF.

This clonotype was seen many times. The gene calls are TRBV3-1 and TRBJ1-6; no firm D call. Germline V gives CDR1 LGHDT, CDR2 YNNKEL (reference sequence). V dropped 4 bases and J dropped 8 bases, with 6 bases sitting between them. The length of the CDR3 is 12 residues. In DNA, the CDR3 is TGTGCCAGCAGCCCGTTTGATTCACCCCTCCACTTT. Translation gives CASSPFDSPLHF.

The chain carries TRBV10-1 and TRBJ2-3; D possibly uses TRBD1 or TRBD2 (5 bases each). Trimming shortened V by 3 bases and J by 6 bases, and 13 bases separated the two germline ends. CDR1 and CDR2 from the germline V gene are WNHNN and SYGVQD (reference sequence). The CDR3 consists of 14 residues. CDR3 sequence (DNA): TGCGCCAGCAGTGAATCGACTTGGGACGATACGCAGTATTTT. Encoded protein: CASSESTWDDTQYF.

This clonotype was counted many times. The genes are TRBV7-8 and TRBJ1-5; D remains ambiguous. Trimming left V 3 bases short and J 0 bases short, with 12 bases between. Germline CDR1 is SGHVS and CDR2 is FQNEAQ. The CDR3 totals 16 residues. The DNA of the CDR3 is TGTGCCAGCAGCTTGACTTCACTGGTTAGCAATCAGCCCCAGCATTTT. As protein: CASSLTSLVSNQPQHF.

This clonotype came up many times. The rearrangement links TRBV6-5 to TRBJ2-1; D gene uncertain. Per the germline V gene, CDR1 is MNHEY and CDR2 is SVGAGI. The CDR3 spans 13 residues. V lost 2 bases and J 3 bases, leaving 5 bases between the germline ends. The CDR3 loop is CASSYRSYNEQFF. The CDR3 DNA reads TGTGCCAGCAGTTACAGGAGCTACAATGAGCAGTTCTTC.

A word on this clonotype: A read error may account for a junction end that differs from germline. The chain combines TRBV5-1 with TRBJ1-5, with D tentatively TRBD1 (6 bases). CDR1 SGHRS and CDR2 YFSETQ come from the germline V gene. There are 15 residues in the CDR3. CDR3 nucleotide sequence: TGTGCCAGCAGCCAAGAAGAACAGGGAGGGGGGGCCCAGCATTTT. This sequence encodes CASSQEEQGGGAQHF.

The rearrangement uses TRBV7-3 and TRBJ2-1; 9 bases are a match to TRBD2. Germline CDR1 is SGHTA and CDR2 is FQGTGA. Unmatched junction bases numbered 12, after V lost 5 bases and J lost 7 bases. This CDR3 has 16 residues. The CDR3 DNA is TGTGCCAGCAGCGCCAGGACTCGCGGGGGGGTTAATGAGCAGTTCTTC. Translation: CASSARTRGGVNEQFF. Based on the CDR3 plus reference TRBV7-3 and TRBJ2-1, the full variable domain is GAGVSQTPSNKVTEKGKYVELRCDPISGHTALYWYRQSLGQGPEFLIYFQGTGAADDSGLPNDRFFAVRPEGSVSTLKIQRTERGDSAVYLCASSARTRGGVNEQFFGPGTRLTVL.

This clonotype was recorded at least ten times. This rearrangement joins TRBV4-3 to TRBJ1-4; no reliable D call. The CDR3 extends over 14 amino acids. Per germline, CDR1 LGHNA and CDR2 YSLEER. Trimming took off 4 bases at V and 0 bases at J, with 6 bases between the two ends. CDR3 sequence: CASSPGATNEKLFF. The DNA of the CDR3 is TGCGCCAGCAGCCCTGGTGCAACTAATGAAAAACTGTTTTTT.

V usage is TRBV29-1 and J usage is TRBJ1-1; D gene uncertain. V was shortened by 3 bases and J by 5 bases, with 10 bases between the two germline ends. CDR1 SQVTM and CDR2 ANQGSEA come from the germline V gene. This CDR3 is built from 12 residues. The CDR3 DNA is TGCAGCGTTGACGTATCGAATACTGAAGCTTTCTTT. It codes for CSVDVSNTEAFF.

A remark on this clonotype: This likely comes from a read error, as the CDR3 has no conserved phenylalanine or tryptophan at its end. The DNA is left out, because the CDR3 cannot be placed on it with certainty; the CDR3 is given as TCRdb lists it. The CDR3 spells CSAPLDREAR. The chain combines TRBV20-1 with TRBJ1-1; the tabulated D call, TRBD1, remains unverified against the DNA. The CDR3 extends over 10 residues, inclusive of both ends. Looked up from germline, CDR1 is DFQATT and CDR2 is SNEGSKA (reference sequence).

This clonotype appeared once. This chain connects TRBV11-3 to TRBJ1-6, with D perhaps matching TRBD1 (6 bases). The CDR3 runs to 15 residues. CDR1 and CDR2 (germline): SGHNT, YENEEA. V lost 7 bases and J 7 bases, leaving 17 bases between the germline ends. The CDR3 sequence: CASNRRGLENSPLHF. CDR3 in DNA: TGTGCCAGCAACCGAAGGGGGTTGGAGAATTCACCCCTCCACTTT.